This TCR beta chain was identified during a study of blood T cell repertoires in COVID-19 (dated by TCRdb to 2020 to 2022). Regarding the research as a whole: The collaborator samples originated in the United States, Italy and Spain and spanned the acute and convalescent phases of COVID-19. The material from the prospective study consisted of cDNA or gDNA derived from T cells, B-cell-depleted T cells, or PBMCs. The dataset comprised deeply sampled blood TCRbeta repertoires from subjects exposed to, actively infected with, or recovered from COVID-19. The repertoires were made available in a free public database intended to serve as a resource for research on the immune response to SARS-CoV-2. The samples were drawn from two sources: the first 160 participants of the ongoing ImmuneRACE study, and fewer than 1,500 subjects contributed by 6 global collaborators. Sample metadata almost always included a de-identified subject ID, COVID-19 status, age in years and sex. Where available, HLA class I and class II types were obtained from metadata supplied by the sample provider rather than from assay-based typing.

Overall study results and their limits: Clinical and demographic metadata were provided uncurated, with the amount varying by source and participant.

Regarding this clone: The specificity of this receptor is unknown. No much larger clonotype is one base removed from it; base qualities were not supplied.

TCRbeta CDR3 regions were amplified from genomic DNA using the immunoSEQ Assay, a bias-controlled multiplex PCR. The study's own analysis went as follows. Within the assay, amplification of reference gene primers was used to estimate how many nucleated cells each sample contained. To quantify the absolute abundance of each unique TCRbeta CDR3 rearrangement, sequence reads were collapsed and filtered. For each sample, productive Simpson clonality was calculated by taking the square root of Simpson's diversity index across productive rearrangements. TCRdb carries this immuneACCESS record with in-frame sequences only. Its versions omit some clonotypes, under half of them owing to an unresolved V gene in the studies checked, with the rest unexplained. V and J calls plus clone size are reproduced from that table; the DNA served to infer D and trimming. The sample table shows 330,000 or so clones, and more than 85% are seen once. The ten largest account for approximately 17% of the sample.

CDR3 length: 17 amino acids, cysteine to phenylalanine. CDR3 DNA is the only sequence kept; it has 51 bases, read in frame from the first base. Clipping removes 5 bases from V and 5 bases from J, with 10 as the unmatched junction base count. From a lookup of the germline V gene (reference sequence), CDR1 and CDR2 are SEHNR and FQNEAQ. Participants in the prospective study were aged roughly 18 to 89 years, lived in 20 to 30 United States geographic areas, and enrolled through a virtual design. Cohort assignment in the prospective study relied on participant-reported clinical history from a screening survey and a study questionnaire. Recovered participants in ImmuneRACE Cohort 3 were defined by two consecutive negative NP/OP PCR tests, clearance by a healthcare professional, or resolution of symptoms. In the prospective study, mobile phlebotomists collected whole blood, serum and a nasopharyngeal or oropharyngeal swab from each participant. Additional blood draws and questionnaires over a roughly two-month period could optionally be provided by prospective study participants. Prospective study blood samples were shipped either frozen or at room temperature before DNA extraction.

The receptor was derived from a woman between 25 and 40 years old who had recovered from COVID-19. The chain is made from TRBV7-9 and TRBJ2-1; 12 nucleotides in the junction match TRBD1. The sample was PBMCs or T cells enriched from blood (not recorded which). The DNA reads TGTGCCAGCAGCCAAATTCAGGGACAGGGGGCCGACAATGAGCAGTTCTTC. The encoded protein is CASSQIQGQGADNEQFF.